This TCR beta chain was sequenced in a study of cytomegalovirus exposure and HLA in healthy donors. Study-wide results and limits: While the bulk of TCR sequences proved rare, some public TCRs turned up in many donors.

There are 14 residues in the CDR3. V lost 6 bases and J lost 5, with 13 bases in between. Germline V gene lookup returns CDR1 SNHLY and CDR2 FYNNEI. A word on this clone: Its antigen is not known.

Researchers ran the PCR with 60 Vbeta and 13 Jbeta primers. Sequencing used immunoSEQ multiplex PCR; TCRdb keeps in-frame clones, though not all of them. The sample lists 150,000 or so clones, less than 85% occurring once. This sequence was found in a woman in her forties or fifties in good health and CMV-seropositive. The chain has TRBV2 and TRBJ2-2; D gene uncertain. Material for sequencing was PBMCs. CDR3 in DNA: TGTGCCAGCAGGGCCGGGTCTGAGACCGGGGAGCTGTTTTTT. It translates to CASRAGSETGELFF. Full variable domain (remainder filled in from reference TRBV2 and TRBJ2-2): EPEVTQTPSHQVTQMGQEVILRCVPISNHLYFYWYRQILGQKVEFLVSFYNNEISEKSEIFDDQFSVERPDGSNFTLKIRSTKLEDSAMYFCASRAGSETGELFFGEGSRLTVL.